In its sample, the clone carrying this TCR beta chain was seen a few times. Primers included in the PCR were 60 Vbeta and 13 Jbeta primers. The table came from immunoSEQ multiplex PCR; TCRdb's copy has only in-frame clones and leaves some out. Here the sample spans about 140,000 clones, roughly 81% being singletons. This sample was taken from a study of cytomegalovirus exposure and HLA in healthy donors. V was clipped by 7 bases and J by 2 bases; unmatched bases: 5. In germline, CDR1 is LNHDA, CDR2 SQIVND (reference sequence). The CDR3 contains 14 residues. The source is a female donor in good health and CMV-seronegative. V gene TRBV19 combines with J gene TRBJ1-2, with 9 nucleotides matching TRBD1. Material for sequencing was PBMCs. CDR3 in DNA: TGTGCCAGTATGGTGGGACAGGGCAACTATGGCTACACCTTC. Its protein is CASMVGQGNYGYTF.